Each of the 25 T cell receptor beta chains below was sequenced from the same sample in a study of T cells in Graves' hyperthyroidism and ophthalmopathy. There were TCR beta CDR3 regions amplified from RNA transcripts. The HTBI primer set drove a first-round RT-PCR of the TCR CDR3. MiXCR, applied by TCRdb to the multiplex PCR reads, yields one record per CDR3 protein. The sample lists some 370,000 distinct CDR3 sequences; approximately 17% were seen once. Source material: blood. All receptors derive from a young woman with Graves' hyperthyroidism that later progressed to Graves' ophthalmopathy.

The DNA for the CDR3 is TGTGCCAGTAGTATCACGGGGGCCTGGGGAAACATTCAGTACTTC. It translates to CASSITGAWGNIQYF. The chain combines TRBV19 with TRBJ2-4; either TRBD1 or TRBD2 may fit D (6 bases each). The CDR3 runs to 15 residues. Deletions cut 3 bases from V and 6 bases from J, with 15 bases between. The germline CDR1 and CDR2 sequences are LNHDA and SQIVND (reference sequence).

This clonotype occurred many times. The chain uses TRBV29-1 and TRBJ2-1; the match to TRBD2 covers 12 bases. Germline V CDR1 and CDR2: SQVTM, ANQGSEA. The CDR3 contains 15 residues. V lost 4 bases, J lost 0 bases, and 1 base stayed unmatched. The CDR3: CSVGLAGDSYNEQFF. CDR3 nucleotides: TGCAGCGTTGGACTAGCGGGGGACTCCTACAATGAGCAGTTCTTC.

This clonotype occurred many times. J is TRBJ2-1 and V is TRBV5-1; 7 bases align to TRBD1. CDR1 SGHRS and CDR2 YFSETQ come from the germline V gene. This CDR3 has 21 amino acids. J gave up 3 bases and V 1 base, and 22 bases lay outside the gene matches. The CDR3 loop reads CASSLLWGDRASSPFYNEQFF. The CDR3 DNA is TGCGCCAGCAGCTTGTTGTGGGGAGACAGGGCCAGTTCTCCCTTCTACAATGAGCAGTTCTTC.

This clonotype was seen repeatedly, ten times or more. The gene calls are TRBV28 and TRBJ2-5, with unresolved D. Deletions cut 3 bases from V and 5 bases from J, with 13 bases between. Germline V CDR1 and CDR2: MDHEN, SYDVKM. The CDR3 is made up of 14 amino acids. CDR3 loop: CASSFGQSRETQYF. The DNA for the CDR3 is TGTGCCAGCAGTTTTGGTCAGAGTCGGGAGACCCAGTACTTC.

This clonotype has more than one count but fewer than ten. The CDR3 nucleotides read TGTGCCAGCAGCGCGACGGGGACTGAAGCTTTCTTT. Residues: CASSATGTEAFF. The chain recombines TRBV9 with TRBJ1-1; D not certain. The CDR3 has 12 residues. Germline CDR1 reads SGDLS; CDR2 reads YYNGEE. The V gene lost 3 bases and the J gene lost 5 bases, with 8 bases spanning the gap.

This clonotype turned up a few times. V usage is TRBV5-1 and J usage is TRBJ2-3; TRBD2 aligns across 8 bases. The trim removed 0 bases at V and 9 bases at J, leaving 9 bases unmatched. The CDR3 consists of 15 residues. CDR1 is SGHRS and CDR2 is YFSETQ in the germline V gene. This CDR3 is CASSLGGLGSDTQYF. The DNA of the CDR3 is TGCGCCAGCAGCTTGGGGGGACTAGGTAGCGACACGCAGTATTTT.

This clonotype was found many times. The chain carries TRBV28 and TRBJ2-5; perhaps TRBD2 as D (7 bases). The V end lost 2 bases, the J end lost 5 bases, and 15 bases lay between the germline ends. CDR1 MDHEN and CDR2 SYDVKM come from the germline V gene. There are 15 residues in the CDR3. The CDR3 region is CASSLAGATSETQYF. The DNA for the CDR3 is TGTGCCAGCAGTTTAGCGGGGGCCACTTCGGAGACCCAGTACTTC.

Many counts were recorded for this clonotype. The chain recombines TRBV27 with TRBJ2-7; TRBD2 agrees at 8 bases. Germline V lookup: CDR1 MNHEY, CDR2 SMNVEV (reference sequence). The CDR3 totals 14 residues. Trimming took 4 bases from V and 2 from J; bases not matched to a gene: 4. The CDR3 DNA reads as TGTGCCAGCAGTTATCGGGGGGGGACCTACGAGCAGTACTTC. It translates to CASSYRGGTYEQYF.

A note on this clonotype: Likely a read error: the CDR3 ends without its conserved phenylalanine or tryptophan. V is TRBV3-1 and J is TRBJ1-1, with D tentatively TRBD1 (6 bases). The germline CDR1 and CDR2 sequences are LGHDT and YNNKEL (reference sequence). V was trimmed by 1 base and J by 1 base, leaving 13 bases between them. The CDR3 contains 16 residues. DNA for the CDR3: TGTGCCAGCAGCCAAGTTCACAAGGGGGAGAACACTGAAGCTTTCTCT. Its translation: CASSQVHKGENTEAFS.

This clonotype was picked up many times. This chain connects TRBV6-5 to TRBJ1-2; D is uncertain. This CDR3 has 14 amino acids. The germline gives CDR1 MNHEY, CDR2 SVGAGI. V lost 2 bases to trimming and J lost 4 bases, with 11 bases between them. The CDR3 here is CASSYRAPSYGYTF. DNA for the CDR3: TGTGCCAGCAGTTACCGGGCCCCGAGCTATGGCTACACCTTC.

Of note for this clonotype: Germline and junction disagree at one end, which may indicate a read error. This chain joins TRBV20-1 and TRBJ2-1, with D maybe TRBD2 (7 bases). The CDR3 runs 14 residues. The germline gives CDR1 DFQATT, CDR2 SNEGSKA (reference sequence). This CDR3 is CSARERGGQSEQFF. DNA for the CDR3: TGCAGTGCCAGAGAGAGGGGGGGCCAGAGTGAGCAGTTCTTC.

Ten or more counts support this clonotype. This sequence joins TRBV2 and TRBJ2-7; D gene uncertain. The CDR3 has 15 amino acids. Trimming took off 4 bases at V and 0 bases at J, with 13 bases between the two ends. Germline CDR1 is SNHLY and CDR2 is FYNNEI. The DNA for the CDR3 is TGTGCCAGCAGTGGGGTACACTTCGGCTCCTACGAGCAGTACTTC. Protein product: CASSGVHFGSYEQYF.

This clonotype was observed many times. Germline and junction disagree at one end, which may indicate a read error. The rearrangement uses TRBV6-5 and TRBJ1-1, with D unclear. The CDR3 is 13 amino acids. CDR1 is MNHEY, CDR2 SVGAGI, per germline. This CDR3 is CASSYGGNAEAFF. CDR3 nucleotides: TGTGCCAGCAGTTACGGAGGGAACGCTGAAGCTTTCTTT.

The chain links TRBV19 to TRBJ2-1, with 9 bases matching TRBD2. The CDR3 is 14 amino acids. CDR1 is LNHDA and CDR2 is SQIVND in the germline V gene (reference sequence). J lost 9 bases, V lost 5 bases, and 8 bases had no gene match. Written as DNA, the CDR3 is TGTGCCAGTAGTCTACAGTGGCGGGAGGGTGAGCAGTTCTTC. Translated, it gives CASSLQWREGEQFF.

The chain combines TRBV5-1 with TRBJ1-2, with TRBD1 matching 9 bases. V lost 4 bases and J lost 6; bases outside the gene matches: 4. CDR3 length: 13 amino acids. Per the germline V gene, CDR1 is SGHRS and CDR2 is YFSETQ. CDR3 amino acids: CASSRDRANGYTF. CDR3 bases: TGCGCCAGCAGCCGGGACAGGGCTAATGGCTACACCTTC. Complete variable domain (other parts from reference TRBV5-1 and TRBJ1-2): KAGVTQTPRYLIKTRGQQVTLSCSPISGHRSVSWYQQTPGQGLQFLFEYFSETQRNKGNFPGRFSGRQFSNSRSEMNVSTLELGDSALYLCASSRDRANGYTFGSGTRLTVV.

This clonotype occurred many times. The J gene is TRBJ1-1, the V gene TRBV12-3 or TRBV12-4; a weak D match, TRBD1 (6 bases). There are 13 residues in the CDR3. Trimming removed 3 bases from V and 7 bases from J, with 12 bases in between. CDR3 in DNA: TGTGCCAGCAGTTTTCGTGGGGACATTGAAGCTTTCTTT. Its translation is CASSFRGDIEAFF.

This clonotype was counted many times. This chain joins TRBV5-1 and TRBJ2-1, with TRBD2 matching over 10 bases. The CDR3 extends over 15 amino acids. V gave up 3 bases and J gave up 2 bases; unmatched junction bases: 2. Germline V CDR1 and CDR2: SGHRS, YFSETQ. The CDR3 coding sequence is TGCGCCAGCAGCTCCGGGACTAGCGCCTACAATGAGCAGTTCTTC. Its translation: CASSSGTSAYNEQFF.

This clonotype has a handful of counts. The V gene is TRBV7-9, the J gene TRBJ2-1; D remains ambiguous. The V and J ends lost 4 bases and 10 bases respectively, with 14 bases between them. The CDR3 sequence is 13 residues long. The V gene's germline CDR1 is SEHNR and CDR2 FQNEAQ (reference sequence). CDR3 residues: CASSYGPGGEQFF. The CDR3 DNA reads TGTGCCAGCAGCTATGGCCCCGGTGGGGAGCAGTTCTTC.

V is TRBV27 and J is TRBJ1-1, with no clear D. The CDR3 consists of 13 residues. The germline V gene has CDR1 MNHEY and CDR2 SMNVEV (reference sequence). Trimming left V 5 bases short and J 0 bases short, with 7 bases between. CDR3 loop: CASSEELNTEAFF. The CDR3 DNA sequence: TGTGCCAGCAGTGAAGAGTTGAACACTGAAGCTTTCTTT.

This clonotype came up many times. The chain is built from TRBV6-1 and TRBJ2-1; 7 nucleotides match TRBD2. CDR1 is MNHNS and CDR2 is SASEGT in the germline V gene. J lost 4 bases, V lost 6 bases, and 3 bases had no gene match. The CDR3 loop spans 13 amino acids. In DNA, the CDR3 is TGTGCCAGCAGACTAGCGAGGTACAATGAGCAGTTCTTC. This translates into CASRLARYNEQFF.

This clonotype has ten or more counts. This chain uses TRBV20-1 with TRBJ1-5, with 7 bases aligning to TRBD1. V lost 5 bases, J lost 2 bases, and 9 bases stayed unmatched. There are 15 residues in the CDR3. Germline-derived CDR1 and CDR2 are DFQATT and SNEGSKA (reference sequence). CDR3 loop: CSARAPGQRNQPQHF. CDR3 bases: TGCAGTGCTCGTGCCCCGGGACAGCGCAATCAGCCCCAGCATTTT.

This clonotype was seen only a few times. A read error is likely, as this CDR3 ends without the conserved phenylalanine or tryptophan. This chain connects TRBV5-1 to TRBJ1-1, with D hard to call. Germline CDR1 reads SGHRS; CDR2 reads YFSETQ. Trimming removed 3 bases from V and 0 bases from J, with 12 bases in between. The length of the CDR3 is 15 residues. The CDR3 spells CASSYYGGVNTEAFL. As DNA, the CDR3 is TGCGCCAGCAGCTATTACGGTGGGGTGAACACTGAAGCTTTCCTT.

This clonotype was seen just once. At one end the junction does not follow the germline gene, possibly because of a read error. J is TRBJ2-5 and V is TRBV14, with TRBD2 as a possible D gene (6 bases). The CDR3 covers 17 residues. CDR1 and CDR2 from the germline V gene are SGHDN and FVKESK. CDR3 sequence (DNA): TGTGCCACCAGCCCGCGGGAACCAGTCTCCCTCCCAGAGACCCAGTACTTC. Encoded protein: CATSPREPVSLPETQYF.

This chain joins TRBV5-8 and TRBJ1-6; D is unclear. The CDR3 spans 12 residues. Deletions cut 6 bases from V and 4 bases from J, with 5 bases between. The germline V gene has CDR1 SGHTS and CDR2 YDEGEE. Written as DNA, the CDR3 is TGTGCCAGCACCGAATATAATTCACCCCTCCACTTT. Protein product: CASTEYNSPLHF.

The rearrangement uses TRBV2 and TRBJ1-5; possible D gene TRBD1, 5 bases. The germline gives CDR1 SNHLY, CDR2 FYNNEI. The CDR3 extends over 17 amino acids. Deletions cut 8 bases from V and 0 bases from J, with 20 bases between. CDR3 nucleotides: TGTGCCAGCGAGGGAGGGGCGGTATCCAGTAGCAATCAGCCCCAGCATTTT. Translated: CASEGGAVSSSNQPQHF.